This T cell receptor (beta chain) derives from a study of graft-versus-host responses after intestinal transplantation. Study-wide background: All recipients were transplanted with multivisceral, liver-intestinal, or isolated intestinal grafts. Recipients uniformly received anti-thymocyte globulin induction, followed by tacrolimus and steroids for three to four years.

This table comes from immunoSEQ multiplex PCR, and its TCRdb copy is limited to in-frame clones, with some not included. Of approximately 78,000 clones in the sample, about nine tenths were seen once. Whole-study findings and limits: Some GvH clones were seen earlier in gut or blood, suggesting intestinal origin. Allografts from individuals with graft-donor T cell macrochimerism displayed high graft-versus-host to host-versus-graft clonal ratios.

CDR1 is LNHNV, CDR2 YYDKDF, per germline (reference sequence). The CDR3 covers 16 residues. Losses at the gene ends were 4 bases for V and 1 base for J; bases not matched to a gene: 9. Comments on this clone: The target antigen is unknown.

Sample: unstimulated CD8+ T cells sorted from spleen or lymph node cells, taken before transplant. This TCR was recovered from a human donor who was the organ donor for an intestinal transplant. The chain combines TRBV15 with TRBJ1-1, with 7 nucleotides matching TRBD1. The CDR3 region has the DNA TGTGCCACCAGCAAACGCGGGGACAGAAAGAACACTGAAGCTTTCTTT. It specifies CATSKRGDRKNTEAFF.